A selection of T cell receptor beta chains follows, all from one sample in a study of tumor and adjacent non-tumor tissue in lung cancer. TCRdb fed the multiplex PCR reads into MiXCR, producing one record per CDR3 protein. Found here are 60,000 to 95,000 distinct CDR3 sequences, roughly 80% of them singletons; the top ten hold around 12%. The sample consisted of lung tumor tissue. The receptors here all came from a woman aged 45-65 years with non-small cell lung cancer. Each CDR3 is given with its conserved first and last residue. Each record gives: clone size, D gene, V gene, J gene, CDR3 DNA, CDR3 protein. The D gene is left open where the match is weak. Clone size is shown for a subset of rows, as once, few, many or a class of expanded clone.

many,.,TRBV20-1,TRBJ2-7,TGCAGTGCTATCCAGGGTAAGGGCAACGAGCAGTACTTC,CSAIQGKGNEQYF
once,.,TRBV11-2,TRBJ2-3,TGTGTCAGCAGCTTATACGGGGGAGATACGCAGTATTTT,CVSSLYGGDTQYF
few,TRBD2,TRBV5-5,TRBJ2-1,TGTGCCAGCGGCCTAGCGGGATCTTGCAATGAGCAGTCCTTC,CASGLAGSCNEQSF
.,.,TRBV29-1,TRBJ2-3,TGCAGCGTTGCCGAGACAGGAACAGGAGATACGCAATATTTT,CSVAETGTGDTQYF
medium-sized,.,TRBV6-1,TRBJ2-7,TGTGCCAGCAGGGAGGGGCCAGGGGAGACCTACGAGCAGTACTTC,CASREGPGETYEQYF
.,TRBD1,TRBV6-1,TRBJ2-7,TGTGCCGGCAGTGAAAATCTGGGACAGGCCTACGAGCAGTACTTC,CAGSENLGQAYEQYF
.,.,TRBV4-1,TRBJ2-1,TGCGCCAGCAGCCAGGAGGGGGACTCTGAACAGCTCTTC,CASSQEGDSEQLF
many,TRBD2,TRBV10-3,TRBJ2-7,TGTGCCATCAGTGAGCGGTCGGGACTAGCGGGTAACTACGAGCAGTACTTC,CAISERSGLAGNYEQYF
.,TRBD2,TRBV12-3/TRBV12-4,TRBJ2-3,TGTGACACGCGGGAGCAAGCAGATACGCAGTATTTT,CDTREQADTQYF
many,TRBD1,TRBV29-1,TRBJ2-3,TGCAGCGCGGACCGCCCGGGACAGGGTACCGCCACAGATACGCAGTATTTT,CSADRPGQGTATDTQYF
.,.,TRBV6-1,TRBJ2-2,TGTCCCAGCAAGGCGGGGAATCGCGACACCGGGGAGCTGTTTTTT,CPSKAGNRDTGELFF
.,TRBD1,TRBV4-1,TRBJ1-5,TGCGCCAGCAGCCAGGGGTCGACAGGGGACAGGGGACAGCCCCAGCATTTT,CASSQGSTGDRGQPQHF
.,.,TRBV4-1,TRBJ2-3,TGTGCCAGCAGCCAAGATCGGCTAGTTAGCACAGATGCGCAGTACTTT,CASSQDRLVSTDAQYF
.,.,TRBV11-2,TRBJ2-3,TGTGCTAGCAGCCCGGTGGGTTACCTGATTCCAGATACGCAGTATTTT,CASSPVGYLIPDTQYF
.,TRBD2,TRBV6-2/TRBV6-3,TRBJ2-1,TGTGCCGGCAGTTACAGGACTAGTTACAATGAGCAGTTCTTC,CAGSYRTSYNEQFF
.,.,TRBV4-1,TRBJ1-1,TGCGCCAGCAGCCAAGCACGGGCGGAGACTGAAGCTTTCTTT,CASSQARAETEAFF